This T cell receptor (beta chain) was profiled in a study of blood T cell repertoires in COVID-19. Study in general: Collection of acute and convalescent COVID-19 samples took place in the United States, Italy and Spain.

Recovery among Cohort 3 donors was established by two negative PCRs, clearance, or symptom resolution. Repertoires were generated with immunoSEQ multiplex PCR, while TCRdb's copy carries only in-frame clones and drops some. The sample includes around 430,000 clones, around nine tenths of them seen just once. The CDR3 is 13 amino acids. Per the germline V gene, CDR1 is SNHLY and CDR2 is FYNNEI. V was clipped by 6 bases and J by 2 bases, with 10 bases between them. The sequence derives from a woman in her 50s who had recovered from COVID-19. The J gene is TRBJ2-5, the V gene TRBV2; D is possibly TRBD2 (6 bases). Sequenced: PBMCs or T cells enriched from blood (not recorded which). The CDR3, as DNA: TGTGCCAGCAGCGTGGGGGGACAAGAGACCCAGTACTTC. Protein: CASSVGGQETQYF.